This TCR beta chain was recovered during a study of shared clonotypes between healthy human individuals. Each cell subset's genomic DNA was divided evenly among several immunoSEQ plates. TCRdb keeps only in-frame clones here, not all; method: immunoSEQ multiplex PCR. The repertoire holds about 470,000 clones, with 70% to 80% as singletons. The study used around 96 million PBMCs per unsorted sample for genomic DNA. This clonotype was sampled from a woman aged 40 to 50 in good health. Some clones in this sample may be carry-over from other donors' samples. The source material was PBMCs.

In DNA form, the CDR3 reads TGTGCCAGCAGTGAGAGGCGGGGTATAAGGGATACGCAGTATTTT. This gives the protein CASSERRGIRDTQYF. V usage is TRBV2 and J usage is TRBJ2-3, with a tentative D call TRBD2 (6 bases). Germline V gene sequence: CDR1 SNHLY, CDR2 FYNNEI. V lost 3 bases, J lost 6 bases, and 16 bases lay in between. The CDR3 extends over 15 amino acids.